The present T cell receptor beta chain was sequenced within a study of T cell responses to AZD1222 COVID-19 vaccine (dated by TCRdb to about 2021). In terms of the full investigation: A total of more than 230 trial participants underwent TCR sequencing, of whom around 200 received two doses of AZD1222 and about 25 received two doses of the MenACWY control vaccine. Enrollment into the trials was organized by age into subgroups of 18-55, 56-69 and 70-plus years, and those subgroups contained roughly 150, 30 and 60 TCR-sequenced participants, respectively. On the study overall, not on this receptor specifically: No day 14 peak-response samples were available, so repertoires were characterized only after the peak T cell response. Spike-specific TCR breadth and depth rose significantly after two AZD1222 doses compared with day 0 and with MenACWY recipients. Epitopes outside the regions mutated in the B.1.351 and B.1.1.7 variants were reportedly recognized by nearly half of the unique spike-specific TCRs. In the small 56-69-year group, the increase in depth fell short of significance, most likely because of low power. The vaccine-associated CD4 TCRs covered the entire spike protein, and the dominant responses fell in regions 160-218 and 743-854. Participants were mostly white British and included more females than males, and it was suggested by the authors that clonal diversity may have been underestimated. Conclusions about previously exposed vaccinees were limited because only six AZD1222 recipients were SARS-CoV-2 seropositive at baseline.

The CDR3 regions of human TCRbeta chains were subjected to immunosequencing. Per the source publication's procedure: TCRs in the repertoires were compared against a reference library of SARS-CoV-2-specific TCRs that had been generated with the MIRA antigen-specificity platform. Breadth was defined as the fraction of unique TCRs that were SARS-CoV-2-associated, and depth was defined as the fraction of total T cells that were SARS-CoV-2-associated. Each spike-specific TCR was assigned to its reactive spike region and to a CD4 or CD8 class using the MIRA data. Log10-transformed breadth and depth values were compared by one-way ANOVA with Sidak's multiple comparisons tests. The immuneACCESS repertoire file appears here via TCRdb, limited to in-frame rearrangements. These files lack a portion of the clones; in checked studies, under half of the deficit traces to unresolved V genes, and the cause of the others is not known. The DNA was the basis for D and trimming; V, J and clone size are from that table. This sample comprises around 140,000 clones, 93% of them detected only once. Less than 15% of the sample is taken by the ten largest.

The CDR3 goes from the cysteine to the phenylalanine over 13 residues. Of the read, only the CDR3 DNA is kept; its 39 bases are in frame from base 1. About this clone itself: Its antigen is not yet known. Per-base qualities were not stored, and no clone one base away is much larger.

The sample's time point label is to be understood as: sample from adult after SARS-CoV-2 infection, after symptom onset. Two convalescent COVID-19 patients, sampled after symptom onset from adults with prior SARS-CoV-2 infection, were also TCR-sequenced for comparison. The source is an adult who had recovered from COVID-19. The sample consisted of peripheral blood, taken after recovery from COVID-19. The receptor chain draws on TRBV12-2 and TRBJ1-2. TRBV12-2 is labeled a pseudogene. The CDR3 here reads CASRRGGPDGYTF. The DNA reads TGTGCAAGTCGCCGCGGGGGGCCGGATGGCTACACCTTC.